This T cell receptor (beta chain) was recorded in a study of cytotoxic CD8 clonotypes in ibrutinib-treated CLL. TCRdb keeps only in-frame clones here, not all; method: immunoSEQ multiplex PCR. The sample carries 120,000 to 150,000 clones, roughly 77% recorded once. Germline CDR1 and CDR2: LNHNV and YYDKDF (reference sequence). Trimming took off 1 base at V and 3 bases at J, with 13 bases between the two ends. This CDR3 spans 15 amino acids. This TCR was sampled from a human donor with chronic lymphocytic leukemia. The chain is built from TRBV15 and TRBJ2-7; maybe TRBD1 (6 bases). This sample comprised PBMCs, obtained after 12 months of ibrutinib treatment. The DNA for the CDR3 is TGTGCCACCAGCAGAGTGGGGACAAAAGGCTACGAGCAGTACTTC. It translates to CATSRVGTKGYEQYF. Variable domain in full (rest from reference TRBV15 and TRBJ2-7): DAMVIQNPRYQVTQFGKPVTLSCSQTLNHNVMYWYQQKSSQAPKLLFHYYDKDFNNEADTPDNFQSRRPNTSFCFLDIRSPGLGDTAMYLCATSRVGTKGYEQYFGPGTRLTVT.